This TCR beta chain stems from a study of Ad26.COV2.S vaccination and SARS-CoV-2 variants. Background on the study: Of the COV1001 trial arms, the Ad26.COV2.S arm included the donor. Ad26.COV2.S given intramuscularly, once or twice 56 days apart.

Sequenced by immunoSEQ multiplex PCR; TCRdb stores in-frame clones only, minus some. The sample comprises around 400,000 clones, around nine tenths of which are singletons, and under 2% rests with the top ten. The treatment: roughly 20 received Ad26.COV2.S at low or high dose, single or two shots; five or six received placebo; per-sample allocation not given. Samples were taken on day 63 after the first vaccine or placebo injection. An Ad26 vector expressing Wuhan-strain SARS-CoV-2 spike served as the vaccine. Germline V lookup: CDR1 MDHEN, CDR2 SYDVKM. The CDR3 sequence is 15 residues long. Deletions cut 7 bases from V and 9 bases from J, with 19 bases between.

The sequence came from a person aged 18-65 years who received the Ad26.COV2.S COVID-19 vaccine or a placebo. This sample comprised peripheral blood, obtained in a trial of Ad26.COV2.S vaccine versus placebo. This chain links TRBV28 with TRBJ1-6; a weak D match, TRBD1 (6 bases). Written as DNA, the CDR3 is TGTGCCAGCACCCCAGGAGGGGGAGTGAGTTCACCCCTCCACTTT. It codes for CASTPGGGVSSPLHF.